This T cell receptor beta chain was sequenced in a study of blood T cell repertoires in COVID-19. At the level of the study: From T cells, B-cell-depleted T cells, or PBMCs came the material, which was cDNA or gDNA.

This clone was seen only once. Original methodology: Amplification of reference gene primers provided the estimated nucleated cell counts. TCRdb's table, derived via immunoSEQ multiplex PCR, lists solely in-frame clones and lacks some. V, J and clone size derive from that table, while D and trimming were established from the DNA sequence. The sample consists of 15,000 to 20,000 clones, around 83% of them appearing once. This CDR3 has 15 amino acids. Trimming cost V 5 bases and J 2 bases; bases outside gene matches: 1. Germline CDR1 LGHNT, CDR2 FRNRAP. This chain joins TRBV12-5 and TRBJ2-1; 12 positions agree with TRBD2. Sequencing was done on a sample of peripheral blood. This receptor was taken from a man in his sixties or seventies with acute or convalescent COVID-19. The CDR3 here is CASGRTSGTYNEQFF. The CDR3 nucleotides are TGTGCTAGTGGTCGGACTAGCGGGACCTACAATGAGCAGTTCTTC.